This T cell receptor (beta chain) was profiled in a study of T cell responses to AZD1222 COVID-19 vaccine. CDR3 size: 14 residues. Trimming left V 5 bases short and J 7 bases short, with 13 bases between. Germline V gene lookup returns CDR1 SGHDT and CDR2 YYEEEE. As concerns this clone: Its cognate antigen is unknown.

Study-wide points: White British donors predominated, females outnumbered males, and clonal diversity was possibly underestimated.

Method: immunoSEQ multiplex PCR; TCRdb's copy keeps in-frame clones and lacks some. The top ten clones hold about 0.5% of a sample with around 260,000 clones, approximately 93% of them seen once. The chain joins TRBV5-6 to TRBJ1-6; D is undetermined. This specimen consisted of peripheral blood, obtained on day 0 of AZD1222 vaccination. This clonotype was obtained from an adult in good health. For the CDR3, the DNA is TGTGCCAGCAGTCTCAGACTGGGCAATTCACCCCTCCACTTT. Amino acid sequence: CASSLRLGNSPLHF.